What follows is one T cell receptor (beta chain) and its context. The junction does not match germline at one end; this may be a read error. These data originate in a study of tumor-infiltrating lymphocytes in primary liver carcinoma. The CDR3 covers 16 residues. From germline, CDR1 is DFQATT and CDR2 SNEGSKA (reference sequence). The template, roughly 550 ng total RNA, yielded TCR beta cDNA made with a constant-region primer. Libraries for TCR beta were built through three nested multiplex PCR rounds, which together made up a slightly modified ARM-PCR procedure. Each of the first two PCR rounds ran approximately 9 cycles with TRBV1-TRBV30 forward and C-beta reverse primers. TCRdb re-called the multiplex PCR reads through MiXCR, storing one row per CDR3 protein. The sample holds approximately 46,000 distinct CDR3 sequences; more than 60% are singletons and the top ten take 38%. Unsorted bulk tissue of about 19-33 mg yielded co-extracted RNA and DNA.

Sequencing was done on a sample of tumor-adjacent normal liver tissue. This TCR was sampled from a woman in her 30s with primary liver carcinoma and hepatitis B virus infection. This sequence joins TRBV20-1 and TRBJ1-5; D uncertain. As DNA, the CDR3 is TGCAGTGCTAGAGATCCCCAGGCATATAGCAATCAGCCCCAGCTTTTT. Translating it yields CSARDPQAYSNQPQLF.